The text below deals with one T cell receptor beta chain. This sample stems from a study of blood T cell repertoires in COVID-19. Study-level background: Italy, Spain and the United States were the sources of the convalescent and acute COVID-19 samples. PBMCs, B-cell-depleted T cells, or T cells provided the cDNA or gDNA that made up the material.

Measured with immunoSEQ multiplex PCR; TCRdb has only the in-frame clones, and not every one. This sample has around 140,000 clones, with 80% to 90% found just once. This CDR3 has 14 residues. Trimming cost V 4 bases and J 2 bases, with 12 bases left between them. In germline, CDR1 is LNHDA, CDR2 SQIVND (reference sequence). Clinical histories supplied by participants themselves formed the basis of cohort assignment. This chain joins TRBV19 and TRBJ2-7, with TRBD1 as a possible D gene (6 bases). Sequences were obtained from PBMCs or T cells enriched from blood (not recorded which). The clonotype was recovered from a woman aged 45-65 years with acute COVID-19. DNA of the CDR3: TGTGCCAGTAGTACGAGGGCAGGGGCCTACGAGCAGTACTTC. This sequence encodes CASSTRAGAYEQYF.